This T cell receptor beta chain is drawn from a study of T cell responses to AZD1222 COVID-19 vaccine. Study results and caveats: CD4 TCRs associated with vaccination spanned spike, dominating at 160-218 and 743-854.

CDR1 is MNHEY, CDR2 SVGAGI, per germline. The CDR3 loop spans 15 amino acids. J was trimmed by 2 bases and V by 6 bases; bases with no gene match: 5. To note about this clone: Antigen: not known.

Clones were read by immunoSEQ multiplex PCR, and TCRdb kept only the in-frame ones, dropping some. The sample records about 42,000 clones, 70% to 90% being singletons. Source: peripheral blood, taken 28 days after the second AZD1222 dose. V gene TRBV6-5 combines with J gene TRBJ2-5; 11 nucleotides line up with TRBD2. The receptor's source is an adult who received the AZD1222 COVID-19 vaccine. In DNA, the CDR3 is TGTGCCAGCAGAGTACTAGCGGGGGTTCAAGAGACCCAGTACTTC. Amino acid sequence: CASRVLAGVQETQYF.